The entry that follows covers one T cell receptor (beta chain) sequence. What it recognizes is unknown. The donor population consisted of healthy HIV-negative adults with no recent acute infections or vaccinations. The DNA input per sorted-subset replicate PCR was about 0.2 ug, corresponding to some 27,000 T cell genomes. In the original workflow: From ImmunoSEQ came sequences covering only the junction and carrying no quality scores, so filtering differed. Sequencing used immunoSEQ multiplex PCR; TCRdb keeps in-frame clones, though not all of them. V and J calls and clone size are copied from that table; D and trimming were computed from the DNA. This table has some 2,100,000 clones, around 95% appearing once. The CDR3 is 17 amino acids. From germline, CDR1 is WSHSY and CDR2 SAAADI. The J segment lost 7 bases and the V segment lost 2 bases, leaving 12 bases of the junction unmatched. The sample comes from a study of shared clonotypes between healthy human individuals.

Study-level findings and limits: Few donors limited the genetic and exposure-history diversity represented.

The source is a man younger than 35 in good health. This rearrangement joins TRBV10-2 to TRBJ2-7; 12 positions agree with TRBD1. Sequencing was carried out using naive CD4+ T cells sorted from blood. As for subset: CD45RA+ positively selected. The CDR3 reads CASSEPRPGQGAWEQYF. The CDR3 nucleotides are TGCGCCAGCAGTGAGCCTCGACCGGGACAGGGGGCCTGGGAGCAGTACTTC.